This record covers a single T cell receptor (beta chain). Authors' methods: For nucleated cells, counts were estimated from reference gene primer amplification. Generated by immunoSEQ multiplex PCR, the TCRdb table keeps only in-frame clones and is missing some. D and trimming were read from the DNA, whereas the V and J calls and clone size are those reported in that table. The data show around 170,000 clones, about 74% seen once. These data belong to a study of blood T cell repertoires in COVID-19. Looking at the study overall: Sites across the United States, Italy and Spain contributed samples from acute and convalescent COVID-19. Sources were T cells, B-cell-depleted T cells, or PBMCs; the material itself was cDNA or gDNA.

The CDR3 is 16 residues long. The germline CDR1 and CDR2 sequences are SGHRS and YFSETQ. Trimming cost V 0 bases and J 2 bases, with 12 bases left between them. The rearrangement joins TRBV5-1 to TRBJ2-1; possibly TRBD2 for D (5 bases). Material: peripheral blood. This sequence was found in a woman older than 75 with acute or convalescent COVID-19. This CDR3 is CASSLEGSSPYNEQFF. The CDR3 coding sequence is TGCGCCAGCAGCTTGGAAGGGAGTTCCCCCTACAATGAGCAGTTCTTC.